This T cell receptor (beta chain) was sequenced for a study of blood T cells in healthy people across ages. Study results and limitations: Per million T cells, the diversity of TCR beta decreased roughly linearly as age advanced. The percentage of naive T cells correlated strongly with TCR beta diversity.

Donors each provided about 9.5 milliliters of peripheral blood. Remarks on this clonotype: No antigen is known for it.

Alongside a J-beta primer mix, a sample-barcoded 5' primer served in a second PCR lasting roughly 7 to 11 cycles. Each cDNA molecule was tagged by a template-switch adaptor that had 12 random nucleotides. TCRdb passed the 5' RACE reads through MiXCR, listing each CDR3 protein once. The sample shows about a million distinct CDR3 sequences, roughly half of them seen only once. The sequencing input was blood. The receptor comes from a woman aged 60-70 years in good health.

For the CDR3, the DNA is TGTGCCAGCAGCGTAGTACCCACTCAGCGGGGTACGCAGTATTTT. Translation: CASSVVPTQRGTQYF. The rearrangement links TRBV9 to TRBJ2-3, with 7 bases matching TRBD2. V gave up 0 bases and J gave up 8 bases; unmatched junction bases: 9. The germline V gene has CDR1 SGDLS and CDR2 YYNGEE. The CDR3 covers 15 residues.